The clone carrying this T cell receptor (beta chain) occurred a few times. Researchers gathered lesional scalp punch biopsies and peripheral blood from patients with alopecia areata. cDNA prepared by RNA extraction and subsequent reverse transcription served as the template for sequencing. Profiling relied on immunoSEQ multiplex PCR, and the TCRdb table lists in-frame clones only, not all of them. The data hold 220,000 or so clones, with about 53% observed a single time. CDR1 and CDR2 from the germline V gene are GTSNPN and SVGIG (reference sequence). The CDR3 runs to 11 residues. V dropped 4 bases and J dropped 3 bases, with 6 bases sitting between them. The data were taken from a study of CD8+ T cells in alopecia areata. Looking at the study overall: Treated patients received oral tofacitinib, 5 to 10 mg twice daily.

The chain couples TRBV30 to TRBJ1-1; a possible D gene is TRBD1 (5 bases). The material sequenced was CD4+ T cells sorted from blood, taken at week 0. This clonotype was sampled from a human donor with alopecia areata. CDR3 residues: CAWKGHTEAFF. The CDR3 DNA sequence: TGTGCCTGGAAGGGACACACTGAAGCTTTCTTT.